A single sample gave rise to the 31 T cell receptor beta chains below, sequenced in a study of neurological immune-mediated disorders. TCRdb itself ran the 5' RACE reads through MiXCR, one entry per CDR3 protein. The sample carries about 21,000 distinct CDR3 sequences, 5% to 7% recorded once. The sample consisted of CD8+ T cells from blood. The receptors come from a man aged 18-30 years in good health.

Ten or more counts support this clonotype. CDR3 region: CASSLWAGMNTEAFF. DNA for the CDR3: TGTGCCAGCAGTTTATGGGCGGGGATGAACACTGAAGCTTTCTTT. The J gene is TRBJ1-1, the V gene TRBV12-3 or TRBV12-4; D not certain. Trimming left V 2 bases short and J 0 bases short, with 10 bases between. The CDR3 contains 15 residues.

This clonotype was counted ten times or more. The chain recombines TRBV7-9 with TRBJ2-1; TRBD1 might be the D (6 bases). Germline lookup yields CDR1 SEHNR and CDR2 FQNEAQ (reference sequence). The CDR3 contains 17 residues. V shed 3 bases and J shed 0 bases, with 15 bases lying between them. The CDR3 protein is CASSFLGHPSSYNEQFF. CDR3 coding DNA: TGTGCCAGCAGCTTCCTGGGACACCCGAGCTCCTACAATGAGCAGTTCTTC.

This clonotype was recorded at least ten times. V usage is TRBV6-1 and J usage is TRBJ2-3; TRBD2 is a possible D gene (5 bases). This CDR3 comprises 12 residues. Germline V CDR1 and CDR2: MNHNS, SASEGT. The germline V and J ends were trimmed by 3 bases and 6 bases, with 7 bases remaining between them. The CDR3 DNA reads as TGTGCCAGCAGTGAGTGGAGGGATACGCAGTATTTT. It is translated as CASSEWRDTQYF.

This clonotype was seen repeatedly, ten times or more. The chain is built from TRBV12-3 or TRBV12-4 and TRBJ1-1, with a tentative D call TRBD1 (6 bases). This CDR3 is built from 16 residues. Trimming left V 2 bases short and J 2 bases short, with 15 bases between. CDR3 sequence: CASSLSLDRPNTEAFF. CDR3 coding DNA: TGTGCCAGCAGTTTATCCCTGGACAGACCTAACACTGAAGCTTTCTTT.

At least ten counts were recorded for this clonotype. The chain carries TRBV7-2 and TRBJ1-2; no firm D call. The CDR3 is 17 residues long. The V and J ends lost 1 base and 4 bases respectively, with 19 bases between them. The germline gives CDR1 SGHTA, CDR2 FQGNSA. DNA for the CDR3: TGTGCCAGCAGCTTAGATCTGGGATCGGGGTTTTTCTATGGCTACACCTTC. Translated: CASSLDLGSGFFYGYTF.

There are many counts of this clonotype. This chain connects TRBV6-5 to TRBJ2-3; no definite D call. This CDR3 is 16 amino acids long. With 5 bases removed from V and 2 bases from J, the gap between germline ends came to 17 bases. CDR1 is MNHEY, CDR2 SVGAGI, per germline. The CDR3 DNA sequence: TGTGCCAGCAGTCACCTTTCGGGCTACATCACAGATACGCAGTATTTT. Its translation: CASSHLSGYITDTQYF.

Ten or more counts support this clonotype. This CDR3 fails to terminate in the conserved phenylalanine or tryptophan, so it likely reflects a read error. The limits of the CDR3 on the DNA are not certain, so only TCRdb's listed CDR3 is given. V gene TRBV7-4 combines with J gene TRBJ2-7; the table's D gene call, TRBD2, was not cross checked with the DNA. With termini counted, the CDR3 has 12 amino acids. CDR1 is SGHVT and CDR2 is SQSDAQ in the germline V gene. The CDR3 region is CASSRTASRENY.

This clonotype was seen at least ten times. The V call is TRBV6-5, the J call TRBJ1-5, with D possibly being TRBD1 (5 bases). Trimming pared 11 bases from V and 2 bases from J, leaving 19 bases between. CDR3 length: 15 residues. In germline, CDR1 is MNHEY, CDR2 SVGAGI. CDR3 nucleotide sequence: TGTGCCCGTCCTTCAGGGAATTCGGGCAATCAGCCCCAGCATTTT. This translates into CARPSGNSGNQPQHF.

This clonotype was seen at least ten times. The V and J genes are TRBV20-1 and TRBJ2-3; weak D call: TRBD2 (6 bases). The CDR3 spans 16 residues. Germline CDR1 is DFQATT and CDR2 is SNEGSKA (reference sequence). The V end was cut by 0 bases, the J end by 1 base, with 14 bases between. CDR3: CSARDPTGLRTDTQYF. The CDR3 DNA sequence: TGCAGTGCTAGAGACCCGACGGGACTGCGCACAGATACGCAGTATTTT.

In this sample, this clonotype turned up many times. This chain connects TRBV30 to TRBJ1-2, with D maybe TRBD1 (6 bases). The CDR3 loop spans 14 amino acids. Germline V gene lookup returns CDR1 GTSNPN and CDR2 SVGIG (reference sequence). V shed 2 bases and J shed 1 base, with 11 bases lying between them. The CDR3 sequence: CAWSPGGHNYGYTF. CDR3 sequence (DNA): TGTGCCTGGAGTCCGGGGGGCCATAACTATGGCTACACCTTC.

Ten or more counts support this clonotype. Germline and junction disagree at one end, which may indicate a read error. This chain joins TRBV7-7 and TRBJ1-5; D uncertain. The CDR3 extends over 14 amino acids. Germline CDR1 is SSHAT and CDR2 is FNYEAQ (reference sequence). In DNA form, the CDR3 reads TGTGCTAGCAGCCCTAGGGTATCCAATCAGCCCCAGCATTTT. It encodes CASSPRVSNQPQHF.

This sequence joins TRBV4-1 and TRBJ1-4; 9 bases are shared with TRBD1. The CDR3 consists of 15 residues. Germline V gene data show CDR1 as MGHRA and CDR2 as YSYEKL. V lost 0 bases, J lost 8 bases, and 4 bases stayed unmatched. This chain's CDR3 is CASSQDPGTGEKLFF. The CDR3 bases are TGCGCCAGCAGCCAAGATCCGGGGACAGGGGAAAAACTGTTTTTT.

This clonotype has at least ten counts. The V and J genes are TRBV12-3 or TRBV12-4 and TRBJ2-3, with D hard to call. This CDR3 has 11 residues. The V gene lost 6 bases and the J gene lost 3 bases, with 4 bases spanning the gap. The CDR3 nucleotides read TGTGCCAGCAGCCCGACAGATACGCAGTATTTT. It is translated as CASSPTDTQYF.

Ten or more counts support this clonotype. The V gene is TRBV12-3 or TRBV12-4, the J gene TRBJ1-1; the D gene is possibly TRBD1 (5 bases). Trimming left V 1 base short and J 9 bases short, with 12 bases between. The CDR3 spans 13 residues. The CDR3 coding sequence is TGTGCCAGCAGTTTAGTAGGGGCAGACAAAGCTTTCTTT. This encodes CASSLVGADKAFF.

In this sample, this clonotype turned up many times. CDR3 protein: CASSPDPPGANVLTF. In nucleotides, the CDR3 is TGTGCCAGCAGCCCCGACCCTCCCGGGGCCAACGTCCTGACTTTC. The chain joins TRBV7-2 to TRBJ2-6; D is undetermined. The V end was cut by 5 bases, the J end by 4 bases, with 12 bases between. The germline V gene has CDR1 SGHTA and CDR2 FQGNSA. CDR3 length equals 15 residues. Full variable domain (missing parts from reference TRBV7-2 and TRBJ2-6): GAGVSQSPSNKVTEKGKDVELRCDPISGHTALYWYRQSLGQGLEFLIYFQGNSAPDKSGLPSDRFSAERTGGSVSTLTIQRTQQEDSAVYLCASSPDPPGANVLTFGAGSRLTVL.

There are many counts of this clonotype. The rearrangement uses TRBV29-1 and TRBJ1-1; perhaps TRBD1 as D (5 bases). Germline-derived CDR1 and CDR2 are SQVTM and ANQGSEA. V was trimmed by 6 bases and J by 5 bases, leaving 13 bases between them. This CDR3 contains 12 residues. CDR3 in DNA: TGCAGCGTCGGGACTCTAGATACTGAAGCTTTCTTT. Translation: CSVGTLDTEAFF. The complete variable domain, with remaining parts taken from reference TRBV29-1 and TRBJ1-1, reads SAVISQKPSRDICQRGTSLTIQCQVDSQVTMMFWYRQQPGQSLTLIATANQGSEATYESGFVIDKFPISRPNLTFSTLTVSNMSPEDSSIYLCSVGTLDTEAFFGQGTRLTVV.

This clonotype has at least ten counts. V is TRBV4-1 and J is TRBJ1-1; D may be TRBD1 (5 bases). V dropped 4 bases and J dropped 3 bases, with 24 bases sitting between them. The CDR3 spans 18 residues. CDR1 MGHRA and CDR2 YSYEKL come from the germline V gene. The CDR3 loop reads CASSPRHETGTLDTEAFF. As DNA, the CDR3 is TGCGCCAGCAGCCCTCGCCACGAAACCGGGACCCTCGACACTGAAGCTTTCTTT.

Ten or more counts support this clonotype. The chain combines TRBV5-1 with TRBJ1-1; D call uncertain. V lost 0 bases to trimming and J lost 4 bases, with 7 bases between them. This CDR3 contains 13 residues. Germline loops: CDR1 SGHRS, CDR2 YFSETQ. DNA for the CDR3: TGCGCCAGCAGCTTGGCCTTGGGCACTGAAGCTTTCTTT. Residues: CASSLALGTEAFF.

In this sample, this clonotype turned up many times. CDR3 protein: CASSQRLGHYGYTF. The CDR3 DNA reads TGTGCCAGCAGCCAAAGACTAGGGCACTATGGCTACACCTTC. This rearrangement joins TRBV21-1 to TRBJ1-2. TRBV21-1 has pseudogene status. The CDR3 length is 14 residues.

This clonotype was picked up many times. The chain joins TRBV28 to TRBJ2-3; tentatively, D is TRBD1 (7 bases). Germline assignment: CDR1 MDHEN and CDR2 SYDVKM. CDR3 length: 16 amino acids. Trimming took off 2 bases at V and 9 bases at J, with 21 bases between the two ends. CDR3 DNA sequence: TGTGCCAGCAGTTTAAGGCCCGGGGACAGCGCGGGAACGCAGTATTTT. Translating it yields CASSLRPGDSAGTQYF.

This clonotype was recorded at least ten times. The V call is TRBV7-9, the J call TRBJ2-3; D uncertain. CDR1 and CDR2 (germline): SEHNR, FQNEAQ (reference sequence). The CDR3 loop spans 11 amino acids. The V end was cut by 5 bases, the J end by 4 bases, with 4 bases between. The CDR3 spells CASSGPDTQYF. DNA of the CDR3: TGTGCCAGCAGCGGACCAGATACGCAGTATTTT. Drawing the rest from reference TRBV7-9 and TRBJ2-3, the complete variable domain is DTGVSQNPRHKITKRGQNVTFRCDPISEHNRLYWYRQTLGQGPEFLTYFQNEAQLEKSRLLSDRFSAERPKGSFSTLEIQRTEQGDSAMYLCASSGPDTQYFGPGTRLTVL.

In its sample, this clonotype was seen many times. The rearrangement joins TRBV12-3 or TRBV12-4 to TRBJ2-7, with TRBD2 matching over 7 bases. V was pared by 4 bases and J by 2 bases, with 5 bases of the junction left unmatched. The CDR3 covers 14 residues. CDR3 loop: CASSYSGSPYEQYF. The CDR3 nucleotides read TGTGCCAGCAGTTATAGCGGGTCCCCCTACGAGCAGTACTTC.

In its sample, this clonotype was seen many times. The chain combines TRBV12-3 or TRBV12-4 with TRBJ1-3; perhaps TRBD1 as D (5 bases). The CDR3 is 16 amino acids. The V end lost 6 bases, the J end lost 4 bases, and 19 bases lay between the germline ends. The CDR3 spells CASSPGARGFGNTIYF. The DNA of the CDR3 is TGTGCCAGCAGCCCCGGGGCCCGGGGCTTCGGAAACACCATATATTTT.

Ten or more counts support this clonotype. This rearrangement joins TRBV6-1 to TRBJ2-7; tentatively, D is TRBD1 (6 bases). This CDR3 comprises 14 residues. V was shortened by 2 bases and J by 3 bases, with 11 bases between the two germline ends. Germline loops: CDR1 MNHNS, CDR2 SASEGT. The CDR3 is CASSERGTVYEQYF. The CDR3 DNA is TGTGCCAGCAGTGAAAGGGGGACGGTCTACGAGCAGTACTTC.

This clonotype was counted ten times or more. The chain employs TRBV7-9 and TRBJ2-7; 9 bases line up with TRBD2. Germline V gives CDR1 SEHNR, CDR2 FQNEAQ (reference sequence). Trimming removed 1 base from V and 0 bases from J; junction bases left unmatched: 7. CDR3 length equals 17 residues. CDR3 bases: TGTGCCAGCAGCTTAGATTGGCTAGCGGGGAGCTCCTACGAGCAGTACTTC. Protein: CASSLDWLAGSSYEQYF.

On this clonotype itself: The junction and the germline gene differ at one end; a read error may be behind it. CDR3 loop: CASPRGETKYF. DNA for the CDR3: TGTGCCAGCCCACGTGGGGAGACCAAGTACTTC. V is TRBV6-6 and J is TRBJ2-5; D possibly corresponds to TRBD2 (5 bases). The CDR3 sequence is 11 residues long. The germline V gene has CDR1 MNHNY and CDR2 SVGAGI (reference sequence).

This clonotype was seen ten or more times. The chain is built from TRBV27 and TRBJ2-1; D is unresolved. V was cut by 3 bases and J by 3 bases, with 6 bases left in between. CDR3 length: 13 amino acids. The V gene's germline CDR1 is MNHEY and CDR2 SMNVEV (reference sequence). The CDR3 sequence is CASSFGRYNEQFF. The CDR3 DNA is TGTGCCAGCAGTTTCGGGCGCTACAATGAGCAGTTCTTC.

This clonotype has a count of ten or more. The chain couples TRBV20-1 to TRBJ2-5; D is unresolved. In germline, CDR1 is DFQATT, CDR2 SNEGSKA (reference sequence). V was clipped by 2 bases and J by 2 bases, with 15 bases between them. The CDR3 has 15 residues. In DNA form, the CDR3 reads TGCAGTGCTAGAAATATAAGAGGTGGTCAAGAGACCCAGTACTTC. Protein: CSARNIRGGQETQYF.

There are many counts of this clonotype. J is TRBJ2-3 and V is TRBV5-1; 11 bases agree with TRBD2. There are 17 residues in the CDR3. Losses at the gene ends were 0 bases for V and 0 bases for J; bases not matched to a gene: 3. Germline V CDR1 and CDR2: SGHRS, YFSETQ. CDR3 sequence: CASSLERLAGSTDTQYF. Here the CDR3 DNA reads TGCGCCAGCAGCTTGGAAAGACTAGCGGGGAGCACAGATACGCAGTATTTT.

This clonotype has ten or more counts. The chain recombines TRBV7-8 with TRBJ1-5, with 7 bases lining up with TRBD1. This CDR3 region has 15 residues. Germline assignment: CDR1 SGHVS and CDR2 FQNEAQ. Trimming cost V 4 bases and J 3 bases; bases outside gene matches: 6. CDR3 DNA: TGTGCCAGCAGCTACCGAGACAGGGTCAATCAGCCCCAGCATTTT. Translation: CASSYRDRVNQPQHF.

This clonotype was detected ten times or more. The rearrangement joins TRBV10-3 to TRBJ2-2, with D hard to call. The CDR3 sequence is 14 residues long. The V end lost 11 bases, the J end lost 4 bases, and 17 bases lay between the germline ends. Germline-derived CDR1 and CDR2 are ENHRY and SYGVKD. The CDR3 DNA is TGTGCCGTATCCGACCTTAGGTCCACCGGGGAGCTGTTTTTT. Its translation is CAVSDLRSTGELFF.